This T cell receptor (beta chain) was obtained from a study of response to subunit inactivated influenza vaccine. Study-level points and caveats: The authors suggested that few new T cells are recruited per seasonal influenza vaccination.

This clonotype was recorded a few times. Its antigen is as yet unknown. In TCRdb, the RT-PCR reads were re-called with MiXCR into one record per CDR3 protein. This table has over 750,000 distinct CDR3 sequences, 21% appearing once. Per germline, CDR1 SQVTM and CDR2 ANQGSEA. The V and J ends lost 4 bases and 15 bases, in that order; junction bases with no gene match: 17. The CDR3 covers 14 residues. This clonotype originated in a man over 45 who received an inactivated influenza vaccine. Specimen: PBMCs from blood, collected approximately 5 days after vaccination. The chain links TRBV29-1 to TRBJ2-1; TRBD1 aligns across 8 bases. In DNA form, the CDR3 reads TGCAGCGTTGCTATCGACAGGGGAGCTCAGGGGGTGTTCTTC. This encodes CSVAIDRGAQGVFF.